The entry that follows covers one TCR beta chain sequence. A junction end diverges from the germline sequence, so it may reflect a read error. This CDR3 has 16 amino acids. The germline V gene has CDR1 SGHVS and CDR2 FNYEAQ. The sample belongs to a study of patients and donors after allogeneic stem cell transplantation. TCRdb re-derived calls from the RT-PCR reads in MiXCR, one entry per CDR3 protein. The data show about 40,000 distinct CDR3 sequences, roughly 30% seen once. Sequenced material: blood, either unsorted or a sorted T cell fraction (not recorded which). This receptor was obtained from a human donor who was either an allogeneic HSCT recipient or a stem cell or donor lymphocyte infusion donor (not recorded which). It is not recorded whose cells these are; they may come from a transplant donor. The chain combines TRBV7-6 with TRBJ2-1; D is unresolved. The CDR3 coding sequence is TGTGCCAGCAGCTTAGTTTTTGGTAGCTCCTTCAATGAGCAGTTCTTC. It codes for CASSLVFGSSFNEQFF.